Following are 16 T cell receptor beta chains from one sample sequenced in a study of PD-1 blockade in classical Hodgkin lymphoma. Time point specified: cycle 4 day 1 (C4D1), after less than 7 weeks of nivolumab. Relapse after autologous stem cell transplantation occurred in every patient, and brentuximab vedotin exposure varied. Some clones are missing from TCRdb's copy, which holds only in-frame ones; the method was immunoSEQ multiplex PCR. This sample carries about 21,000 clones, 76% of them seen once, and the ten largest clones take approximately 20%. Sample: peripheral blood mononuclear cells (PBMCs), taken before the fourth cycle of nivolumab. All receptors come from a human donor with classical Hodgkin lymphoma.

V is TRBV7-9 and J is TRBJ1-2; TRBD1 agrees at 9 bases. The CDR3 is 14 amino acids. The ends lost 5 bases at V and 8 bases at J; junction bases unmatched: 9. Germline V gives CDR1 SEHNR, CDR2 FQNEAQ (reference sequence). In DNA, the CDR3 is TGTGCCAGCAGCCCGGTGACAGGGGGTGACGGCTACACCTTC. Translation: CASSPVTGGDGYTF.

This chain joins TRBV28 and TRBJ1-1, with D hard to call. V was clipped by 1 base and J by 1 base, with 7 bases between them. Germline assignment: CDR1 MDHEN and CDR2 SYDVKM. CDR3 length equals 14 residues. CDR3 protein: CASSLLAENTEAFF. The CDR3 bases are TGTGCCAGCAGTTTATTGGCGGAGAACACTGAAGCTTTCTTT. The complete variable domain, with remaining parts taken from reference TRBV28 and TRBJ1-1, reads DVKVTQSSRYLVKRTGEKVFLECVQDMDHENMFWYRQDPGLGLRLIYFSYDVKMKEKGDIPEGYSVSREKKERFSLILESASTNQTSMYLCASSLLAENTEAFFGQGTRLTVV.

This clone was seen only once. The chain has TRBV25-1 and TRBJ2-5; 7 nucleotides match TRBD1. Germline CDR1 MGHDK, CDR2 SYGVNS. V was clipped by 4 bases and J by 4 bases; unmatched bases: 18. The CDR3 has 18 amino acids. The DNA for the CDR3 is TGTGCCAGCAGTGGACCCGACCTTGGAGACAGGGTGACAGAGACCCAGTACTTC. Amino acids: CASSGPDLGDRVTETQYF.

By share, this clone ranks as large (0.1 to 1%). Other DNA sequences within the sample encode an identical CDR3. The rearrangement links TRBV4-3 to TRBJ2-7; 7 nucleotides agree with TRBD2. J lost 1 base, V lost 0 bases, and 9 bases had no gene match. This CDR3 region has 17 residues. Germline-derived CDR1 and CDR2 are LGHNA and YSLEER. The CDR3 nucleotides read TGCGCCAGCAGCCAAGACGGTGCGGGAGCCTTGTCCTACGAGCAGTACTTC. Translation: CASSQDGAGALSYEQYF.

V gene TRBV5-3 combines with J gene TRBJ1-2; a possible D gene is TRBD1 (6 bases). TRBV5-3 is recorded as an ORF, its role being uncertain. The CDR3 loop spans 15 amino acids. V shed 2 bases and J shed 3 bases, with 14 bases lying between them. In DNA, the CDR3 is TGTGCCAGAAGCTTACGCCGCAGGGGTGACTATGGCTACACCTTC. Amino acids: CARSLRRRGDYGYTF.

CDR3 DNA sequence: TGTGCCAGCAGCTTTACAACGGGACGGATCTTAGGAAACACCATATATTTT. This translates into CASSFTTGRILGNTIYF. The chain uses TRBV7-9 and TRBJ1-3, with D possibly being TRBD1 (5 bases). Germline-derived CDR1 and CDR2 are SEHNR and FQNEAQ (reference sequence). V lost 3 bases and J 4 bases, leaving 19 bases between the germline ends. This CDR3 is built from 17 residues.

Turning to this clone: The germline gene is not matched at one end of the junction; a read error may be the cause. The chain recombines TRBV7-7 with TRBJ2-1, with TRBD2 matching over 8 bases. Germline values: CDR1 SSHAT, CDR2 FNYEAQ (reference sequence). The CDR3 is made up of 16 amino acids. CDR3 amino acids: CASSSNTLAAYNEQFF. The CDR3 DNA follows: TGTGCTAGCAGCTCAAATACACTAGCGGCATACAATGAGCAGTTCTTC.

The table lists this clone with a few counts. The chain couples TRBV10-3 to TRBJ2-3; 8 nucleotides line up with TRBD1. V gave up 11 bases and J gave up 1 base; unmatched junction bases: 5. Germline V CDR1 and CDR2: ENHRY, SYGVKD. The CDR3 runs to 13 residues. This CDR3 is CAAATGGTDTQYF. CDR3 DNA sequence: TGTGCCGCCGCGACAGGGGGCACAGATACGCAGTATTTT.

The chain employs TRBV5-4 and TRBJ2-1, with 9 bases fitting TRBD1. This CDR3 has 16 residues. With 4 bases clipped from V and 1 base from J, the junction kept 6 bases outside the gene matches. The germline CDR1 and CDR2 sequences are SGHNT and YYREEE (reference sequence). CDR3: CASSGRTGVSYNEQFF. The CDR3, as DNA: TGTGCCAGCAGCGGCCGGACAGGGGTGTCCTACAATGAGCAGTTCTTC.

This chain links TRBV6-6 with TRBJ1-1; D is unresolved. Trimming took 2 bases from V and 6 from J, leaving 4 bases between them. Germline assignment: CDR1 MNHNY and CDR2 SVGAGI (reference sequence). The CDR3 sequence is 11 residues long. CDR3 sequence: CASSYGPEAFF. For the CDR3, the DNA is TGTGCCAGCAGTTACGGACCTGAAGCTTTCTTT.

CDR3 DNA: TGTGCCAGCAGCTTGTCAACGACCTACGAGCAGTACGTC. This gives the protein CASSLSTTYEQYV. The V call is TRBV11-2, the J call TRBJ2-7; D ambiguous. The CDR3 extends over 13 amino acids. CDR1 is SGHAT, CDR2 FQNNGV, per germline. V lost 3 bases and J 2 bases, leaving 8 bases between the germline ends.

The chain recombines TRBV4-3 with TRBJ2-2; D gene unclear. The germline V and J ends were trimmed by 0 bases and 6 bases, with 14 bases remaining between them. The CDR3 extends over 16 amino acids. The germline V gene has CDR1 LGHNA and CDR2 YSLEER. The CDR3 DNA follows: TGCGCCAGCAGCCAAGAATGGCAGGTTAACCCCGGGGAGCTGTTTTTT. This translates into CASSQEWQVNPGELFF.

The chain has TRBV7-8 and TRBJ2-3; D is perhaps TRBD2 (5 bases). Germline CDR1 is SGHVS and CDR2 is FQNEAQ. The CDR3 spans 15 residues. The V and J ends lost 5 bases and 0 bases respectively, with 12 bases between them. As DNA, the CDR3 is TGTGCCAGCAGCACGGACTCCTTTAGCACAGATACGCAGTATTTT. Translating gives CASSTDSFSTDTQYF.

This sequence joins TRBV6-6 and TRBJ2-3; D is possibly TRBD1 (5 bases). The V end lost 2 bases, the J end lost 6 bases, and 9 bases lay between the germline ends. CDR1 is MNHNY and CDR2 is SVGAGI in the germline V gene (reference sequence). The CDR3 consists of 13 residues. In DNA form, the CDR3 reads TGTGCCAGCAGTTACAGGTCAGGGGATACGCAGTATTTT. It translates to CASSYRSGDTQYF.

The chain has TRBV28 and TRBJ2-1; D remains unclear. This CDR3 spans 14 amino acids. V was trimmed by 6 bases and J by 4 bases, leaving 13 bases between them. Per germline, CDR1 MDHEN and CDR2 SYDVKM. In DNA form, the CDR3 reads TGTGCCAGCAGCCTCAGGCCCACATACAATGAGCAGTTCTTC. Its protein is CASSLRPTYNEQFF.

Judged by abundance, this clone is medium-sized. The CDR3, as DNA: TGTGCCAGCAGTAGAGTTGGTCAGCCCCAGCATTTT. Its translation: CASSRVGQPQHF. J is TRBJ1-5 and V is TRBV6-5; D call uncertain. Germline CDR1 MNHEY, CDR2 SVGAGI. The CDR3 extends over 12 amino acids. Trimming pared 5 bases from V and 6 bases from J, leaving 8 bases between.